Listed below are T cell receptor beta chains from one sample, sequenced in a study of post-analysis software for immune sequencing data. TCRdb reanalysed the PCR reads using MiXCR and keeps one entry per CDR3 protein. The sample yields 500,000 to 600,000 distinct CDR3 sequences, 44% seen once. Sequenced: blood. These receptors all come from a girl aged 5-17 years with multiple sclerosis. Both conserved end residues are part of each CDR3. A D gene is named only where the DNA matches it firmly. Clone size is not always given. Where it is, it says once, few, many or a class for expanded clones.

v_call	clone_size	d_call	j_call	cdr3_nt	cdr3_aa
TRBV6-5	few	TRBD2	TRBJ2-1	TGTGCCAGTGCATTTGCGGGAGGGCCATGGTACAATGAGCAGTTCTTC	CASAFAGGPWYNEQFF
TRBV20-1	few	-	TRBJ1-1	TGCAGTGCTAGAGCAACAGGCGACACTGAAGCTTTCTTT	CSARATGDTEAFF
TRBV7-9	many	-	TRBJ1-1	TGTGCCAGCAGCCGGGGAGAGGTATTCGTCGAAGCTTTCTTT	CASSRGEVFVEAFF
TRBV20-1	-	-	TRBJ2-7	TGCAGTGCTAGAGTCCTACCACTGACAGCAACCTACGAGCAGTACTTC	CSARVLPLTATYEQYF
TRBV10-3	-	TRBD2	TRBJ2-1	TGTGCCATCAGCGGGACTAGCGGTCTTTACAATGAGCAGTTCTTC	CAISGTSGLYNEQFF
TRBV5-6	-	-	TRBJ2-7	TGTGCCAGCAGTCCCCAGCGGCCCAGTATAGGTGAGCAGTACTTC	CASSPQRPSIGEQYF
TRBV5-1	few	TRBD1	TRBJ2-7	TGCGCCAGCAGCTTAACAGGGGACGTCGAGCAGTACTTC	CASSLTGDVEQYF
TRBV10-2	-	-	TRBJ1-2	TGCGCCAGCAGGGAGTCGTCTTTCTATGGCTACACCTTC	CASRESSFYGYTF
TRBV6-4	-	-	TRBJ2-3	TGTGCCAGCAGTCCCCGACAACTCTCAGGCGCAGATACGCAGTATTTT	CASSPRQLSGADTQYF
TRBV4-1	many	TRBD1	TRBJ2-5	TGCGCCAGCAGCCAGGGACAGCAAGAGACCCAGTACTTC	CASSQGQQETQYF
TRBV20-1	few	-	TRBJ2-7	TGCAGTGCTAGAGAACAGGGCACCTCCTACGAGCAGTACTTC	CSAREQGTSYEQYF
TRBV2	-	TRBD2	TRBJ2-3	TGTGCCAGCAGTGTAGGGACTAGCGGAAACACAGATACGCAGTATTTT	CASSVGTSGNTDTQYF
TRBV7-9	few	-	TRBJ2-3	TGTGCCAGCAGCCTGTTCGATACGCAGTATTTT	CASSLFDTQYF
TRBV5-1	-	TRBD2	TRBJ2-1	TGCGCCAGCAGCTTGGGCGGGGGGGGACAGAGATACAATGAGCAGTTCTTC	CASSLGGGGQRYNEQFF
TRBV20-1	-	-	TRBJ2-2	TGCAGTGCTAGATCTGGTCCGCCGGGGGAGCTGTTTTTT	CSARSGPPGELFF
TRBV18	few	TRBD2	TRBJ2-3	TGTGCCAGCTCACCAGCCGGCGGGGGGGTCACAGATACGCAGTATTTT	CASSPAGGGVTDTQYF
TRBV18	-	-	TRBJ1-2	TGTGCCAGCTCACCAGCTGAAGCCGGGACGGCTAACTATGGCTACACCTTC	CASSPAEAGTANYGYTF
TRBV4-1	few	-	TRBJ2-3	TGCGCCAGCAGCCAAGGAACGGGGGCGGGAGATACGCAGTATTTT	CASSQGTGAGDTQYF
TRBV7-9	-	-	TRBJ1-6	TGTGCCAGCAGAACAGGAAATTCACCCCTCCACTTT	CASRTGNSPLHF
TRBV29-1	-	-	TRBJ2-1	TGCACCACTAAATCAGGATACAATGAGCAGTTCTTC	CTTKSGYNEQFF
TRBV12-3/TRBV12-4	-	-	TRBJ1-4	TGTGCCAGCAGTTTAGGTGGTGGTCGGTTTTTT	CASSLGGGRFF
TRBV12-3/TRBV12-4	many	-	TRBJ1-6	TGTGCCAGCAGTCTGATCCTCTATAATTCACCCCTCCACTTT	CASSLILYNSPLHF
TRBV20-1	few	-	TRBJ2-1	TGCAGTGCTAGCAGGGGTCGGTTAGGCAATGAGCAGTTCTTC	CSASRGRLGNEQFF
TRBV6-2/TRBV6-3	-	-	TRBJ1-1	TGTGCCAGCAGTTCCCACTCCCGGGCTGAAGCTTTCTTT	CASSSHSRAEAFF
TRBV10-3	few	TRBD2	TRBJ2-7	TGTGCCACGACCCGGGAGGACTTCTCCTACGAGCAGTACTTC	CATTREDFSYEQYF
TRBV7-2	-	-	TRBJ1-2	TGTGCCAGCAGCTCCCGACAATCAGGTGGCTACACCTTC	CASSSRQSGGYTF